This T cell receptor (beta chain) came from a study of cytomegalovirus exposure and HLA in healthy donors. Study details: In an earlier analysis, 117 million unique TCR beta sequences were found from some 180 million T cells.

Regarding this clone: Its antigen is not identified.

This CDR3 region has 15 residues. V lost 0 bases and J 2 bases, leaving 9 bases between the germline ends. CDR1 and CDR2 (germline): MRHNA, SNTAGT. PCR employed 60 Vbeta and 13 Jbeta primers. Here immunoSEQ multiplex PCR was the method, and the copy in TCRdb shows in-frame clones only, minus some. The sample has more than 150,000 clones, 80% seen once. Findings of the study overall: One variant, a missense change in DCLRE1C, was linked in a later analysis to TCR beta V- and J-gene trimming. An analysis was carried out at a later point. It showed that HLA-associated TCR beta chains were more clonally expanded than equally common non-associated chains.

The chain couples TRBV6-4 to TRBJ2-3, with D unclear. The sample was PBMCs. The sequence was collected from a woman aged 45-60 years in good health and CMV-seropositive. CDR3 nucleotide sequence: TGTGCCAGCAGTGACTCGCTACAGACCACAGATACGCAGTATTTT. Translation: CASSDSLQTTDTQYF.